This TCR beta chain was retrieved from a study of blood T cell repertoires in COVID-19. In the original processing: How many nucleated cells were present was estimated from reference gene primer amplification. The assay was immunoSEQ multiplex PCR, and TCRdb's table has in-frame clones only and misses some. V, J and clone size are those of that table, while D and trimming were read from the DNA. The data show 120,000 to 150,000 clones, with about nine tenths seen just once and roughly a tenth held by the top ten. V dropped 6 bases and J dropped 8; count of bases not matched to a gene: 12. CDR3 length: 14 residues. Looked up from germline, CDR1 is SEHNR and CDR2 is FQNEAQ (reference sequence).

V and J are TRBV7-9 and TRBJ1-2; TRBD1 matches 7 bases. This receptor was identified in a man between 50 and 59 years old with active or convalescent COVID-19. The sequenced sample consisted of peripheral blood. CDR3 amino acids: CASRRFQGQQGYTF. DNA of the CDR3: TGTGCCAGCAGGCGGTTTCAGGGACAGCAGGGCTACACCTTC.